This T cell receptor beta chain was recovered during a study of cytomegalovirus exposure and HLA in healthy donors. Notes on the study in general: Earlier analysis yielded a pattern in which most TCR beta V segments were productive about 87% or about 30% of the time. In terms of immune exposure information, only CMV serostatus was available.

About this clone: Its target is unknown.

Nominally healthy donors provided the samples, though records likely missed some immune exposures. A multiplex PCR was run with 60 Vbeta primers and 13 Jbeta primers. Generated by immunoSEQ multiplex PCR, the TCRdb table keeps only in-frame clones and is missing some. The sample records tens of thousands of clones, roughly 58% being singletons. CDR1 and CDR2 from the germline V gene are SGHNT and YENEEA. The CDR3 is 16 residues long. V dropped 1 base and J dropped 4; count of bases not matched to a gene: 9. The TCR comes from a woman between 25 and 40 years old in good health and CMV-seropositive. The sequenced sample consisted of PBMCs. V gene TRBV11-3 combines with J gene TRBJ1-1; 7 bases are a match to TRBD1. The CDR3 region has the DNA TGTGCCAGCAGCTTAGGGTCTGCCCAGGGGGGCACTGAAGCTTTCTTT. It translates to CASSLGSAQGGTEAFF.